These 17 T cell receptor beta chains share one sample of origin, sequenced in a study of OX40 agonist ivuxolimab in advanced cancers. Library method: the immunoSEQ multiplex PCR assay. TCRdb took over this immuneACCESS table, retaining in-frame rearrangements with V and J assigned. Such tables are incomplete; in checked studies, under half of the missing clones stem from an unresolved V gene, and the remainder is unexplained. For this sample the table gives about 30,000 clones, of which more than 75% were detected only once. Approximately 28% of the sample goes to the ten largest clones. The sequenced sample was CD4+ or CD8+ T cells sorted from blood, obtained in a trial of the OX40 agonist ivuxolimab. The receptors here all came from an adult with an advanced solid tumor such as melanoma, head and neck, liver or kidney cancer.

The chain is built from TRBV28 and TRBJ1-1; maybe TRBD1 (5 bases). Per germline, CDR1 MDHEN and CDR2 SYDVKM. The CDR3 has 17 residues. The V end was cut by 5 bases, the J end by 3 bases, with 22 bases between. CDR3 in amino acids: CASSTRGLGRGDTEAFF. The DNA of the CDR3 is TGTGCCAGCAGTACGAGGGGTTTGGGGCGCGGGGACACTGAAGCTTTCTTT.

The genes are TRBV5-4 and TRBJ1-1, with a tentative D call TRBD1 (5 bases). Germline V gene sequence: CDR1 SGHNT, CDR2 YYREEE (reference sequence). Trimming pared 4 bases from V and 8 bases from J, leaving 9 bases between. CDR3 length equals 11 residues. The CDR3 bases are TGTGCCAGCAGCAGGGGCGGGGAAGCTTTCTTT. It yields the protein CASSRGGEAFF.

V gene TRBV5-1 combines with J gene TRBJ2-3; the match to TRBD1 covers 8 bases. V shed 1 base and J 5 bases; nucleotides not matched to a gene: 6. CDR1 and CDR2 (germline): SGHRS, YFSETQ. The CDR3 spans 15 residues. DNA of the CDR3: TGCGCCAGCAGCTTGTCGGGCAGGGGGCTAGATACGCAGTATTTT. It codes for CASSLSGRGLDTQYF.

The rearrangement uses TRBV10-1 and TRBJ1-1; no definite D call. The germline V and J ends were trimmed by 0 bases and 1 base, with 6 bases remaining between them. Per germline, CDR1 WNHNN and CDR2 SYGVQD (reference sequence). CDR3 size: 14 residues. This CDR3 is CASSESWQNTEAFF. The CDR3 nucleotides are TGCGCCAGCAGTGAGTCGTGGCAGAACACTGAAGCTTTCTTT.

V gene TRBV9 combines with J gene TRBJ1-2; D unresolved. Trimming pared 0 bases from V and 1 base from J, leaving 16 bases between. The CDR3 covers 17 residues. CDR1 and CDR2 (germline): SGDLS, YYNGEE. The CDR3 protein is CASSVDTFGPFNYGYTF. CDR3 DNA sequence: TGTGCCAGCAGCGTAGACACCTTTGGGCCCTTTAACTATGGCTACACCTTC.

V and J are TRBV4-1 and TRBJ2-1; 13 nucleotides line up with TRBD2. Germline CDR1 is MGHRA and CDR2 is YSYEKL. The V and J ends lost 1 base and 7 bases, in that order; junction bases with no gene match: 4. CDR3 length equals 16 residues. CDR3 sequence: CASSQAPGLAGNEQFF. For the CDR3, the DNA is TGCGCCAGCAGCCAAGCACCGGGACTAGCGGGGAATGAGCAGTTCTTC.

The rearrangement joins TRBV6-5 to TRBJ1-1, with D unclear. There are 11 residues in the CDR3. CDR1 and CDR2 (germline): MNHEY, SVGAGI. Trimming shortened V by 6 bases and J by 8 bases, and 10 bases separated the two germline ends. The CDR3 loop is CASRDSSEAFF. DNA for the CDR3: TGTGCCAGCAGGGACTCCAGCGAAGCTTTCTTT.

CDR3 DNA sequence: TGTGCCAGCAGTTACGGGCGGCCCTACGAGCAGTACTTC. Protein: CASSYGRPYEQYF. The chain joins TRBV6-5 to TRBJ2-7; D unresolved. Germline V gene lookup returns CDR1 MNHEY and CDR2 SVGAGI. The CDR3 consists of 13 residues. With 2 bases removed from V and 2 bases from J, the gap between germline ends came to 7 bases.

The chain combines TRBV25-1 with TRBJ1-1, with a tentative D call TRBD1 (5 bases). Germline CDR1 reads MGHDK; CDR2 reads SYGVNS. The CDR3 consists of 13 residues. Trimming left V 8 bases short and J 4 bases short, with 14 bases between. CDR3 sequence reads: CASGGVGGTEAFF. The CDR3 region has the DNA TGTGCCAGCGGTGGCGTTGGGGGCACTGAAGCTTTCTTT.

On this clone: This specimen includes other DNA sequences encoding the same CDR3. V and J are TRBV6-5 and TRBJ2-3; D perhaps matches TRBD2 (5 bases). CDR1 and CDR2 (germline): MNHEY, SVGAGI. V was cut by 2 bases and J by 4 bases, with 13 bases left in between. The CDR3 runs to 15 residues. CDR3 region: CASSYVVAAADTQYF. The CDR3 bases are TGTGCCAGCAGTTACGTCGTAGCAGCGGCAGATACGCAGTATTTT.

This clone was observed a few times. Distinct nucleotide sequences in the sample also encode this CDR3. The V and J genes are TRBV29-1 and TRBJ1-2; 8 bases are shared with TRBD1. Germline CDR1 reads SQVTM; CDR2 reads ANQGSEA. Unmatched junction bases numbered 3, after V lost 1 base and J lost 5 bases. This CDR3 spans 13 amino acids. The CDR3 region is CSVEVQGAYGYTF. For the CDR3, the DNA is TGCAGCGTTGAAGTCCAGGGGGCTTATGGCTACACCTTC.

The J gene is TRBJ2-5, the V gene TRBV7-8; TRBD1 agrees at 12 bases. Germline CDR1 SGHVS, CDR2 FQNEAQ. Losses at the gene ends were 3 bases for V and 3 bases for J; bases not matched to a gene: 5. The CDR3 runs to 16 residues. The CDR3, as DNA: TGTGCCAGCAGCTTTAGGGACAGGGGGCGCGAAGAGACCCAGTACTTC. Translated: CASSFRDRGREETQYF.

This clone was counted a few times. This chain connects TRBV4-1 to TRBJ2-1, with D perhaps matching TRBD2 (5 bases). The V gene lost 8 bases and the J gene lost 5 bases, with 16 bases spanning the gap. The CDR3 is 14 residues long. Germline lookup yields CDR1 MGHRA and CDR2 YSYEKL. The DNA of the CDR3 is TGCGCCAGCGGTTCCTCGGGGTTGGACAATGAGCAGTTCTTC. It codes for CASGSSGLDNEQFF.

The chain has TRBV27 and TRBJ2-5, with D possibly TRBD1 on 5 matching bases. V lost 4 bases, J lost 1 base, and 13 bases lay in between. The CDR3 consists of 15 residues. The germline gives CDR1 MNHEY, CDR2 SMNVEV (reference sequence). This chain's CDR3 is CASSSTANIQETQYF. CDR3 DNA sequence: TGTGCCAGCAGTTCGACAGCCAATATCCAAGAGACCCAGTACTTC.

This rearrangement joins TRBV19 to TRBJ2-4; a weak D match, TRBD2 (5 bases). Looked up from germline, CDR1 is LNHDA and CDR2 is SQIVND (reference sequence). The CDR3 is 14 residues long. The V end was cut by 1 base, the J end by 5 bases, with 9 bases between. CDR3 bases: TGTGCCAGTAGTATAGGCCTAGCTCAAAACATTCAGTACTTC. Amino acids: CASSIGLAQNIQYF.

The rearrangement links TRBV13 to TRBJ2-5; tentatively, D is TRBD1 (5 bases). The CDR3 length is 14 residues. Trimming removed 5 bases at V and 7 bases at J, with 17 bases between. Germline V gene sequence: CDR1 PRHDT, CDR2 FYEKMQ (reference sequence). This CDR3 reads CASSPQGSAGTQYF. The DNA of the CDR3 is TGTGCCAGCAGCCCCCAGGGATCCGCTGGGACCCAGTACTTC. Full variable domain (missing parts from reference TRBV13 and TRBJ2-5): AAGVIQSPRHLIKEKRETATLKCYPIPRHDTVYWYQQGPGQDPQFLISFYEKMQSDKGSIPDRFSAQQFSDYHSELNMSSLELGDSALYFCASSPQGSAGTQYFGPGTRLLVL.

V and J are TRBV5-6 and TRBJ2-1, with 10 positions matching TRBD2. V dropped 0 bases and J dropped 4; count of bases not matched to a gene: 4. Looked up from germline, CDR1 is SGHDT and CDR2 is YYEEEE. The CDR3 is 16 residues long. The CDR3 sequence is CASSLASGGFYNEQFF. CDR3 DNA: TGTGCCAGCAGCTTGGCTAGCGGGGGTTTTTACAATGAGCAGTTCTTC.